A single sample is the source of the 31 T cell receptor beta chains below, sequenced in a study of human versus mouse CDR3 diversity and MHC coevolution. Method: immunoSEQ multiplex PCR; TCRdb's copy keeps in-frame clones and lacks some. Of over 60,000 clones detected, about 90% appear once; the ten largest clones hold less than 0.16%. The sequenced sample was naive CD4+ T cells from blood. Subset denoted: CD45RO-negative CD62L-positive naive CD4 T cells. These receptors came from a person aged 25 to 75 in good health.

The rearrangement joins TRBV18 to TRBJ2-1, with unresolved D. Germline V gene data show CDR1 as KGHSH and CDR2 as LQKENI. Trimming removed 2 bases at V and 6 bases at J, with 8 bases between. The CDR3 consists of 13 residues. For the CDR3, the DNA is TGTGCCAGCTCACCAGTGGCTAGCAATGAGCAGTTCTTC. It encodes CASSPVASNEQFF.

J is TRBJ2-6 and V is TRBV19; possible D gene TRBD1, 5 bases. V was trimmed by 5 bases and J by 0 bases, leaving 11 bases between them. The CDR3 extends over 16 amino acids. Germline V gene data show CDR1 as LNHDA and CDR2 as SQIVND (reference sequence). The chain's CDR3 is CASSGNRYSGANVLTF. The CDR3 DNA follows: TGTGCCAGTAGTGGGAACAGGTACTCTGGGGCCAACGTCCTGACTTTC.

The rearrangement joins TRBV30 to TRBJ2-3; 11 positions agree with TRBD2. V lost 4 bases, J lost 4 bases, and 7 bases stayed unmatched. Germline V gives CDR1 GTSNPN, CDR2 SVGIG (reference sequence). The CDR3 has 15 amino acids. The CDR3 loop reads CAWKKRLAGPDTQYF. CDR3 nucleotide sequence: TGTGCCTGGAAAAAGAGACTAGCGGGGCCAGATACGCAGTATTTT.

This clone was seen a single time. The V gene is TRBV25-1, the J gene TRBJ2-7; D remains unclear. Trimming took 8 bases from V and 0 from J, leaving 11 bases between them. Germline CDR1 reads MGHDK; CDR2 reads SYGVNS. This CDR3 is built from 13 residues. In nucleotides, the CDR3 is TGTGCCAGCCAGTGGCGGAACTCCTACGAGCAGTACTTC. Its translation: CASQWRNSYEQYF.

V is TRBV6-5 and J is TRBJ2-3, with D perhaps TRBD1 (6 bases). Per the germline V gene, CDR1 is MNHEY and CDR2 is SVGAGI. V was clipped by 4 bases and J by 2 bases, with 16 bases between them. The CDR3 consists of 16 residues. CDR3 region: CASSSSTTGFTDTQYF. For the CDR3, the DNA is TGTGCCAGCAGTTCCAGCACGACAGGTTTCACAGATACGCAGTATTTT.

The gene calls are TRBV7-9 and TRBJ1-5; 7 bases map to TRBD1. J was trimmed by 1 base and V by 5 bases; bases with no gene match: 5. CDR3 size: 15 residues. The germline CDR1 and CDR2 sequences are SEHNR and FQNEAQ (reference sequence). CDR3 region: CASSPTGSSNQPQHF. Here the CDR3 DNA reads TGTGCCAGCAGCCCGACAGGGAGCAGCAATCAGCCCCAGCATTTT.

This chain connects TRBV4-1 to TRBJ2-5; 7 nucleotides align to TRBD1. The CDR3 runs to 14 residues. The germline gives CDR1 MGHRA, CDR2 YSYEKL. The trim removed 0 bases at V and 5 bases at J, leaving 3 bases unmatched. The CDR3 loop reads CASSQDRGLETQYF. CDR3 DNA: TGCGCCAGCAGCCAAGATAGGGGGCTGGAGACCCAGTACTTC.

This chain joins TRBV6-6 and TRBJ2-5, with TRBD1 matching 7 bases. The V gene end was trimmed by 6 bases and the J gene end by 7 bases; junction bases not matched to a gene: 11. The length of the CDR3 is 14 residues. Germline CDR1 is MNHNY and CDR2 is SVGAGI (reference sequence). CDR3 residues: CASRSQGGGGTQYF. In DNA, the CDR3 is TGTGCCAGCAGAAGCCAAGGGGGCGGAGGGACCCAGTACTTC.

Note on this clone: One junction end disagrees with the germline gene, perhaps due to a read error. The chain joins TRBV13 to TRBJ2-1; 16 positions match TRBD2. This CDR3 spans 17 amino acids. Germline-derived CDR1 and CDR2 are PRHDT and FYEKMQ (reference sequence). The CDR3, as DNA: TGTGCCGGCAGCACCGGGACTAGCGGGGGGGCGTGGGATGAGCAGTTCTTC. Its protein product is CAGSTGTSGGAWDEQFF. The whole variable domain, remainder taken from reference TRBV13 and TRBJ2-1, is AAGVIQSPRHLIKEKRETATLKCYPIPRHDTVYWYQQGPGQDPQFLISFYEKMQSDKGSIPDRFSAQQFSDYHSELNMSSLELGDSALYFCAGSTGTSGGAWDEQFFGPGTRLTVL.

The genes are TRBV28 and TRBJ1-5; D perhaps matches TRBD1 (5 bases). The V gene's germline CDR1 is MDHEN and CDR2 SYDVKM. Trimming removed 6 bases from V and 2 bases from J, with 14 bases in between. CDR3 length: 15 amino acids. CDR3 sequence (DNA): TGTGCCAGCAGCTTTGGCGGGACCCGCAATCAGCCCCAGCATTTT. This translates into CASSFGGTRNQPQHF.

The genes are TRBV19 and TRBJ2-2, with D possibly matching TRBD1 (5 bases). Germline V gene lookup returns CDR1 LNHDA and CDR2 SQIVND (reference sequence). CDR3 length: 17 residues. V gave up 6 bases and J gave up 0 bases, with 17 bases separating them. The CDR3 region is CASSQGWAPTNTGELFF. The CDR3 DNA is TGTGCCAGTAGCCAGGGTTGGGCCCCGACGAACACCGGGGAGCTGTTTTTT.

This chain joins TRBV5-6 and TRBJ2-1, with 9 positions matching TRBD2. This CDR3 has 17 amino acids. CDR1 and CDR2 (germline): SGHDT, YYEEEE. The trim removed 3 bases at V and 3 bases at J, leaving 10 bases unmatched. CDR3 in amino acids: CASSWGSLTSGYNEQFF. CDR3 DNA sequence: TGTGCCAGCAGCTGGGGGAGTCTGACTAGCGGCTACAATGAGCAGTTCTTC. Combining the CDR3 with reference TRBV5-6 and TRBJ2-1 gives the whole variable domain DAGVTQSPTHLIKTRGQQVTLRCSPKSGHDTVSWYQQALGQGPQFIFQYYEEEERQRGNFPDRFSGHQFPNYSSELNVNALLLGDSALYLCASSWGSLTSGYNEQFFGPGTRLTVL.

V gene TRBV6-5 combines with J gene TRBJ1-1, with D possibly TRBD1 on 5 matching bases. Trimming cost V 8 bases and J 2 bases, with 12 bases left between them. This CDR3 is 13 amino acids long. Looked up from germline, CDR1 is MNHEY and CDR2 is SVGAGI. Here the CDR3 DNA reads TGTGCCAGCGGGTTCGACAGTAACACTGAAGCTTTCTTT. Translation: CASGFDSNTEAFF.

The chain is built from TRBV6-5 and TRBJ2-7, with 15 bases that match TRBD2. Trimming at V came to 6 bases and at J to 6 bases, leaving 0 bases not matched to a gene. The CDR3 is 13 amino acids. Germline V gene data show CDR1 as MNHEY and CDR2 as SVGAGI. The CDR3 spells CASRGLAGGEQYF. The CDR3, as DNA: TGTGCCAGCAGGGGACTAGCGGGAGGCGAGCAGTACTTC.

The chain employs TRBV5-1 and TRBJ1-1, with D tentatively TRBD1 (6 bases). The CDR3 totals 15 residues. V lost 4 bases, J lost 3 bases, and 16 bases lay in between. Per the germline V gene, CDR1 is SGHRS and CDR2 is YFSETQ. For the CDR3, the DNA is TGCGCCAGCAGCCACCCGACAGGATATGACACTGAAGCTTTCTTT. Protein: CASSHPTGYDTEAFF. The full variable domain, in which reference TRBV5-1 and TRBJ1-1 provide the parts outside the CDR3, is KAGVTQTPRYLIKTRGQQVTLSCSPISGHRSVSWYQQTPGQGLQFLFEYFSETQRNKGNFPGRFSGRQFSNSRSEMNVSTLELGDSALYLCASSHPTGYDTEAFFGQGTRLTVV.

The gene calls are TRBV9 and TRBJ2-1, with 9 bases matching TRBD2. CDR3 size: 16 residues. Germline assignment: CDR1 SGDLS and CDR2 YYNGEE. V was clipped by 4 bases and J by 1 base; unmatched bases: 6. The CDR3 loop reads CASSRSSGSSYNEQFF. CDR3 in DNA: TGTGCCAGCAGCCGAAGTAGCGGGAGTTCCTACAATGAGCAGTTCTTC. Full variable domain (missing parts from reference TRBV9 and TRBJ2-1): DSGVTQTPKHLITATGQRVTLRCSPRSGDLSVYWYQQSLDQGLQFLIQYYNGEERAKGNILERFSAQQFPDLHSELNLSSLELGDSALYFCASSRSSGSSYNEQFFGPGTRLTVL.

The chain is built from TRBV5-5 and TRBJ1-1, with unresolved D. The CDR3 length is 13 residues. Germline V CDR1 and CDR2: SGHKS, YYEKEE (reference sequence). V was cut by 2 bases and J by 10 bases, with 15 bases left in between. The DNA for the CDR3 is TGTGCCAGCAGCTTCATCGGTAAGCAATCAGCTTTCTTT. Its protein product is CASSFIGKQSAFF.

The chain has TRBV18 and TRBJ2-7, with D tentatively TRBD2 (5 bases). Germline CDR1 KGHSH, CDR2 LQKENI. This CDR3 is built from 15 residues. V was trimmed by 4 bases and J by 0 bases, leaving 13 bases between them. This CDR3 is CASSQGALSSYEQYF. CDR3 nucleotides: TGTGCCAGCTCACAGGGAGCGCTCAGCTCCTACGAGCAGTACTTC.

V is TRBV15 and J is TRBJ2-7; 11 nucleotides match TRBD2. The V segment lost 4 bases and the J segment 4 bases; nucleotides outside the gene matches: 6. Germline loops: CDR1 LNHNV, CDR2 YYDKDF (reference sequence). This CDR3 is built from 15 residues. CDR3 sequence reads: CATSTGTSGTYEQYF. The CDR3, as DNA: TGTGCCACCAGCACAGGGACTAGCGGAACGTACGAGCAGTACTTC. Together with reference TRBV15 and TRBJ2-7, the CDR3 gives the full variable domain: DAMVIQNPRYQVTQFGKPVTLSCSQTLNHNVMYWYQQKSSQAPKLLFHYYDKDFNNEADTPDNFQSRRPNTSFCFLDIRSPGLGDTAMYLCATSTGTSGTYEQYFGPGTRLTVT.

The chain is built from TRBV9 and TRBJ1-1, with D unresolved. The CDR3 consists of 15 residues. CDR1 and CDR2 from the germline V gene are SGDLS and YYNGEE. The V end lost 2 bases, the J end lost 0 bases, and 11 bases lay between the germline ends. CDR3 nucleotides: TGTGCCAGCAGCGTGGGCAGCTACATGAACACTGAAGCTTTCTTT. Encoded protein: CASSVGSYMNTEAFF.

This clone was picked up one time. The chain carries TRBV9 and TRBJ1-5, with a possible D match to TRBD1 (6 bases). Trimming pared 3 bases from V and 2 bases from J, leaving 15 bases between. The CDR3 contains 16 residues. The germline gives CDR1 SGDLS, CDR2 YYNGEE. Written as DNA, the CDR3 is TGTGCCAGCAGCGCCGGGACATTTTCAGGCAATCAGCCCCAGCATTTT. Protein product: CASSAGTFSGNQPQHF.

This rearrangement joins TRBV10-3 to TRBJ2-3; D ambiguous. CDR1 is ENHRY, CDR2 SYGVKD, per germline. This CDR3 spans 15 amino acids. The ends were cut back, 7 bases at V and 5 bases at J, with 19 bases in the middle. For the CDR3, the DNA is TGTGCCATCATCAAAACACCGAACAGTGGAGATACGCAGTATTTT. Translating gives CAIIKTPNSGDTQYF.

The V and J genes are TRBV6-6 and TRBJ1-1; possibly TRBD1 for D (5 bases). The germline gives CDR1 MNHNY, CDR2 SVGAGI (reference sequence). CDR3 length: 14 residues. V gave up 5 bases and J gave up 7 bases, with 17 bases separating them. The CDR3 region has the DNA TGTGCCAGCAGTCGAACGCGACAGAGCAATGAAGCTTTCTTT. It encodes CASSRTRQSNEAFF.

The chain carries TRBV7-8 and TRBJ2-1; maybe TRBD2 (5 bases). V gave up 5 bases and J gave up 10 bases, with 15 bases separating them. The CDR3 contains 13 residues. Per the germline V gene, CDR1 is SGHVS and CDR2 is FQNEAQ. The CDR3: CASSPRTEAEQFF. Here the CDR3 DNA reads TGTGCCAGCAGCCCCAGGACTGAAGCCGAGCAGTTCTTC.

The chain is built from TRBV5-1 and TRBJ1-3; 11 bases line up with TRBD1. J was trimmed by 7 bases and V by 3 bases; bases with no gene match: 3. Looked up from germline, CDR1 is SGHRS and CDR2 is YFSETQ. CDR3 size: 14 residues. The CDR3 DNA follows: TGCGCCAGCAGCTACGGGACAGGGGGTAACACCATATATTTT. Translating gives CASSYGTGGNTIYF.

This chain joins TRBV11-1 and TRBJ2-3, with D possibly matching TRBD2 (7 bases). CDR1 is SGHAT, CDR2 FQDESV, per germline (reference sequence). Between the trimmed V and J ends, which lost 3 bases and 4 bases, there was a span of 17 bases. The CDR3 is 16 amino acids. CDR3 nucleotides: TGTGCCAGCAGCTTCGGGGGGCCAAGAAAGGCAGATACGCAGTATTTT. Its translation: CASSFGGPRKADTQYF. The complete variable domain, with remaining parts taken from reference TRBV11-1 and TRBJ2-3, reads EAEVAQSPRYKITEKSQAVAFWCDPISGHATLYWYRQILGQGPELLVQFQDESVVDDSQLPKDRFSAERLKGVDSTLKIQPAELGDSAMYLCASSFGGPRKADTQYFGPGTRLTVL.

The chain joins TRBV5-1 to TRBJ2-5; TRBD1 agrees at 7 bases. Judging by the DNA end, TRBJ2-7 fits better; the J call may be wrong. Germline assignment: CDR1 SGHRS and CDR2 YFSETQ. There are 13 residues in the CDR3. This chain's CDR3 is CASSSTGRDEQYF. DNA for the CDR3: TGCGCCAGCAGCTCGACAGGGCGCGACGAGCAGTACTTC.

The rearrangement uses TRBV5-6 and TRBJ2-1; weak D call: TRBD2 (5 bases). This CDR3 comprises 17 residues. Trimming removed 3 bases from V and 0 bases from J, with 16 bases in between. Germline V lookup: CDR1 SGHDT, CDR2 YYEEEE. CDR3 residues: CASSSPGAASSYNEQFF. The CDR3 DNA is TGTGCCAGCAGCTCCCCAGGAGCGGCCAGCTCCTACAATGAGCAGTTCTTC. Full variable domain (outside the CDR3, taken from reference TRBV5-6 and TRBJ2-1): DAGVTQSPTHLIKTRGQQVTLRCSPKSGHDTVSWYQQALGQGPQFIFQYYEEEERQRGNFPDRFSGHQFPNYSSELNVNALLLGDSALYLCASSSPGAASSYNEQFFGPGTRLTVL.

The rearrangement links TRBV13 to TRBJ2-7, with 8 bases identical to TRBD1. This CDR3 region has 17 residues. The germline gives CDR1 PRHDT, CDR2 FYEKMQ (reference sequence). Trimming took 2 bases from V and 3 from J; bases not matched to a gene: 12. The CDR3 protein is CASSLQRGRGLVYEQYF. CDR3 sequence (DNA): TGTGCCAGCAGCTTACAGAGAGGCAGGGGGCTAGTCTACGAGCAGTACTTC.

In its sample, this clone was seen a few times. The V gene is TRBV9, the J gene TRBJ2-5, with D possibly being TRBD2 (6 bases). The V gene lost 4 bases and the J gene lost 0 bases, with 13 bases spanning the gap. This CDR3 has 15 residues. Germline V lookup: CDR1 SGDLS, CDR2 YYNGEE. CDR3 bases: TGTGCCAGCAGCCCCGGATGGGGGGACCAAGAGACCCAGTACTTC. Its translation: CASSPGWGDQETQYF.

The rearrangement links TRBV6-1 to TRBJ1-2; D is unresolved. This CDR3 spans 13 amino acids. Germline loops: CDR1 MNHNS, CDR2 SASEGT. V shed 5 bases and J shed 6 bases, with 13 bases lying between them. DNA for the CDR3: TGTGCCAGCAGTTATCGGGTTAGCAATGGCTACACCTTC. It specifies CASSYRVSNGYTF.